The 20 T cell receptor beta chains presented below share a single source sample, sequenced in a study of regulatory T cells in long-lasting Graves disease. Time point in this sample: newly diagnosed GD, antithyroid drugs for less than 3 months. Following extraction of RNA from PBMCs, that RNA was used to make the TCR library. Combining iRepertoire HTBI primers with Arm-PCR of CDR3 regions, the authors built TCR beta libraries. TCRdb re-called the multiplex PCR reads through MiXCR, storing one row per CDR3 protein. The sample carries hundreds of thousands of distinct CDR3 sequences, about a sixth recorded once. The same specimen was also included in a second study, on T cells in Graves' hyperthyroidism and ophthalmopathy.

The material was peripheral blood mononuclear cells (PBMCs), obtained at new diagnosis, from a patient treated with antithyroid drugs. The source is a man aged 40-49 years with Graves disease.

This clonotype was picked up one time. CDR3 bases: TGCAGCGTTGCCGGGACATGGACTAGCGGGGTAGGCAGCAATGAGCAGTTCTTC. Translated: CSVAGTWTSGVGSNEQFF. The chain uses TRBV29-1 and TRBJ2-1; TRBD2 agrees at 12 bases. Trimming at V came to 4 bases and at J to 6 bases, leaving 16 bases not matched to a gene. The length of the CDR3 is 18 residues. The germline CDR1 and CDR2 sequences are SQVTM and ANQGSEA.

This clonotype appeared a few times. CDR3 protein: CASSKDRDRETQYF. The CDR3 DNA reads TGTGCCAGCAGTAAAGACAGGGACAGGGAGACCCAGTACTTC. V is TRBV6-1 and J is TRBJ2-1, with 8 bases identical to TRBD1. The DNA matches TRBJ2-5 better at its end, which makes the J call doubtful. Germline V lookup: CDR1 MNHNS, CDR2 SASEGT. The CDR3 consists of 14 residues.

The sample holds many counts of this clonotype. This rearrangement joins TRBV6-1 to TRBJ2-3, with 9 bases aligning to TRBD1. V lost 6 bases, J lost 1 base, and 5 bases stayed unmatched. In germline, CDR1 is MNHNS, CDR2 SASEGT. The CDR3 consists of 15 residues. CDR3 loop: CASRGGQGGTDTQYF. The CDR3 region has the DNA TGTGCCAGCAGAGGGGGACAGGGAGGCACAGATACGCAGTATTTT.

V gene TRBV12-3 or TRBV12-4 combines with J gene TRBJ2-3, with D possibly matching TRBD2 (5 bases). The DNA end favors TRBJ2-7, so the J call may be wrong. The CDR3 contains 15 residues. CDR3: CASSLGASSYNEQYF. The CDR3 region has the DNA TGTGCCAGCAGTTTAGGGGCTAGCTCCTACAATGAGCAGTACTTC.

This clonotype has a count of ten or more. DNA for the CDR3: TGTGCCAGCAGGGCATACAATGAGCAGTTCTTC. Protein: CASRAYNEQFF. J is TRBJ2-1 and V is TRBV11-1; D not certain. This CDR3 region has 11 residues. The V end lost 6 bases, the J end lost 4 bases, and 4 bases lay between the germline ends. Germline V CDR1 and CDR2: SGHAT, FQDESV (reference sequence).

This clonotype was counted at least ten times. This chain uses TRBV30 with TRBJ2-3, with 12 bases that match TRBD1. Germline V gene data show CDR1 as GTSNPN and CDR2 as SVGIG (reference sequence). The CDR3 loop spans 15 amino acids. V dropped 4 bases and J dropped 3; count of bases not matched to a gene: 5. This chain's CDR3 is CAWTMGQGATDTQYF. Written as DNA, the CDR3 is TGTGCCTGGACTATGGGACAGGGGGCAACAGATACGCAGTATTTT.

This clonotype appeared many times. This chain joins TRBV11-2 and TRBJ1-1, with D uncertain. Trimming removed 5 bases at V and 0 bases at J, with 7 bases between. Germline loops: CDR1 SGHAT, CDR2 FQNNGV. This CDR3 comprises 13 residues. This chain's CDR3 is CASSRGVNTEAFF. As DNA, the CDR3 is TGTGCCAGCAGCCGGGGAGTGAACACTGAAGCTTTCTTT.

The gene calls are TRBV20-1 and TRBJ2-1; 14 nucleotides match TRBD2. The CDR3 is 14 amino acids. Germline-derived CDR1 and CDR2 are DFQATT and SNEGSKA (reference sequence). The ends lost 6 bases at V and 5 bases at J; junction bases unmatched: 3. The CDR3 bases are TGCAGTGCCCAGACTAGCGGGGGGGACAATGAGCAGTTCTTC. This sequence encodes CSAQTSGGDNEQFF.

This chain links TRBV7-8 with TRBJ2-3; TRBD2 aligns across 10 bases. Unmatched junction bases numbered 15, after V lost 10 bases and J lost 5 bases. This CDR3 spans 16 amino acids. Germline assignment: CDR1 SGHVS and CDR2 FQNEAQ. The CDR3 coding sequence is TGTGCCATCAGTGGAGGAAGCGGGGGGGCTGGAGATACGCAGTATTTT. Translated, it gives CAISGGSGGAGDTQYF.

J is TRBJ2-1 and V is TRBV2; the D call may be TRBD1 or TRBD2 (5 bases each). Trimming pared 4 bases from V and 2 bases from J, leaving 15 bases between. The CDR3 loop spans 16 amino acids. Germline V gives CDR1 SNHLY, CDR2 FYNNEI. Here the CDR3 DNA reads TGTGCCAGCAGTGCCATCGGGGCGGTACCCTACAATGAGCAGTTCTTC. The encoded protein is CASSAIGAVPYNEQFF.

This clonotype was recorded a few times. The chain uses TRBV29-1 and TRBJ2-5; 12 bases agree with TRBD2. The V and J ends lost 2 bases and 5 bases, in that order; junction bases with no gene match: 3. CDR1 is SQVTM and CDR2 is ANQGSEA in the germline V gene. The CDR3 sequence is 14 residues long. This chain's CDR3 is CSVERLAGEETQYF. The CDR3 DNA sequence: TGCAGCGTTGAACGACTAGCGGGGGAGGAGACCCAGTACTTC.

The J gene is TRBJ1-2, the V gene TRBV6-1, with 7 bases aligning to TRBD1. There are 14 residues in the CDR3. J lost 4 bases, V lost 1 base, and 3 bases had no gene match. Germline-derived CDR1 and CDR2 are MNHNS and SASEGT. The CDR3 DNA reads TGTGCCAGCAGTGAAGGGGACAGCGGCTATGGCTACACCTTC. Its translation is CASSEGDSGYGYTF.

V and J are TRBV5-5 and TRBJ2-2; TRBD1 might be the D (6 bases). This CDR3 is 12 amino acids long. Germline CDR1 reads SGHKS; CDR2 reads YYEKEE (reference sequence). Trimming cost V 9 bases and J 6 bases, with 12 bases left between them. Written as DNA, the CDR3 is TGTGCCACCAACAGGGAATCCGGGGAGCTGTTTTTT. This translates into CATNRESGELFF. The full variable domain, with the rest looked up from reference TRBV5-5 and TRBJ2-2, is DAGVTQSPTHLIKTRGQQVTLRCSPISGHKSVSWYQQVLGQGPQFIFQYYEKEERGRGNFPDRFSARQFPNYSSELNVNALLLGDSALYLCATNRESGELFFGEGSRLTVL.

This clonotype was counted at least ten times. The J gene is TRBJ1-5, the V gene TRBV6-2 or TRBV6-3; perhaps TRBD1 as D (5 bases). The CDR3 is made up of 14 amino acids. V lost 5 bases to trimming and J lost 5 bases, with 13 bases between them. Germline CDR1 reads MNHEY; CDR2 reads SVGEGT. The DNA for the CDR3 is TGTGCCAGCAGTAGTCGAGGGGCGGATCAGCCCCAGCATTTT. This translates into CASSSRGADQPQHF.

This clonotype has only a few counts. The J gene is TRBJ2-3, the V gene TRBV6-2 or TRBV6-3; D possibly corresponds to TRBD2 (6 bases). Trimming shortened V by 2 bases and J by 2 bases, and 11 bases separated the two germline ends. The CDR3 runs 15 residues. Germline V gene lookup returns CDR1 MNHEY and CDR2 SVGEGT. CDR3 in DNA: TGTGCCAGCAGTTACGGGGGGACCTCCACAGATACGCAGTATTTT. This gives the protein CASSYGGTSTDTQYF.

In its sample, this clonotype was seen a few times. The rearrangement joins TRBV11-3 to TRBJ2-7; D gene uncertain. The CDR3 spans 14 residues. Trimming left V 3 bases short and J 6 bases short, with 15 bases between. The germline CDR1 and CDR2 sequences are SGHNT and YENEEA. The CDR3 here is CASSFPLLYAEQYF. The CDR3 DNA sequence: TGTGCCAGCAGCTTTCCACTCCTCTATGCCGAGCAGTACTTC.

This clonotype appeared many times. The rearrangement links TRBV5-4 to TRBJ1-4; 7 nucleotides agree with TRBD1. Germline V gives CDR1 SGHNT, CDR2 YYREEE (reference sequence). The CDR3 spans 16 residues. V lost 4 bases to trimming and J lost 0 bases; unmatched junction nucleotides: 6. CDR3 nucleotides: TGTGCCAGCAGCCTAGGGACAGCTACAACTAATGAAAAACTGTTTTTT. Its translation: CASSLGTATTNEKLFF.

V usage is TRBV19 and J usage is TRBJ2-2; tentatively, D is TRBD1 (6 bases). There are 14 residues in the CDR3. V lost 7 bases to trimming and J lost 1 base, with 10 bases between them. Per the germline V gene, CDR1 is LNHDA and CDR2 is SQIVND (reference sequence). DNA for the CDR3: TGTGCCAGTAATTCCAGGGGGAACACCGGGGAGCTGTTTTTT. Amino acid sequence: CASNSRGNTGELFF.

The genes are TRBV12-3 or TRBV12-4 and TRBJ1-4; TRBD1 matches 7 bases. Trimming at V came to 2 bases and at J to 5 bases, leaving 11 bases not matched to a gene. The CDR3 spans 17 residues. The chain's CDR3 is CASSLRTGFSENEKLFF. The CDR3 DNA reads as TGTGCCAGCAGTTTAAGGACAGGATTCTCCGAAAATGAAAAACTGTTTTTT.

The CDR3: CASGGGRNEQFF. In nucleotides, the CDR3 is TGTGCCAGTGGGGGGGGAAGGAATGAGCAGTTCTTC. The chain is built from TRBV28 and TRBJ2-1; 7 bases are a match to TRBD2. From germline, CDR1 is MDHEN and CDR2 SYDVKM. The CDR3 runs to 12 residues. V lost 9 bases and J lost 7; bases outside the gene matches: 6.